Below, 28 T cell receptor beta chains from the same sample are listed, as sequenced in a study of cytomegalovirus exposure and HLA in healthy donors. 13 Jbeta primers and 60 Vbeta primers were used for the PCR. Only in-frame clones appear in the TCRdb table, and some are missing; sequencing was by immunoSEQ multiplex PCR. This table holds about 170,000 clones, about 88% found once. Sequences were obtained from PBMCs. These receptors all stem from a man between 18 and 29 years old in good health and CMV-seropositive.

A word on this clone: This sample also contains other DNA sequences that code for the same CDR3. DNA for the CDR3: TGTGCCTGGAGTGGAGGACTACAAGAGACCCAGTACTTC. Encoded protein: CAWSGGLQETQYF. This sequence joins TRBV30 and TRBJ2-5; D possibly corresponds to TRBD2 (6 bases). CDR3 size: 13 residues. V lost 1 base to trimming and J lost 2 bases, with 8 bases between them. In germline, CDR1 is GTSNPN, CDR2 SVGIG (reference sequence).

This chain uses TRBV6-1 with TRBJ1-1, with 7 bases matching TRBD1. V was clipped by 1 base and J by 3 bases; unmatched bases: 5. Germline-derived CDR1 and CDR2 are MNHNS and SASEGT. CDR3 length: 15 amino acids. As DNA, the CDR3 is TGTGCCAGCAGTGAAGGCCGGGACAGAGACACTGAAGCTTTCTTT. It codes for CASSEGRDRDTEAFF.

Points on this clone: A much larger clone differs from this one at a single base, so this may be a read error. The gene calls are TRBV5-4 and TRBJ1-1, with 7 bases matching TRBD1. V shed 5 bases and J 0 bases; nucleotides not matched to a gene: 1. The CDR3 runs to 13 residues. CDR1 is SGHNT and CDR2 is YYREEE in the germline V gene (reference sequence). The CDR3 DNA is TGTGCCAGCAGTACAGGGGTGAACACTGAAGCTTTCTTT. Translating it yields CASSTGVNTEAFF.

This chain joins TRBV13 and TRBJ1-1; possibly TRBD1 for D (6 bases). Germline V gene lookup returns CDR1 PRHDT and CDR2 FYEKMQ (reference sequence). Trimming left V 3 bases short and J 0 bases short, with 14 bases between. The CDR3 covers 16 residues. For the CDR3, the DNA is TGTGCCAGCAGCTTCGGACAGCTGATCATGAACACTGAAGCTTTCTTT. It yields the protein CASSFGQLIMNTEAFF.

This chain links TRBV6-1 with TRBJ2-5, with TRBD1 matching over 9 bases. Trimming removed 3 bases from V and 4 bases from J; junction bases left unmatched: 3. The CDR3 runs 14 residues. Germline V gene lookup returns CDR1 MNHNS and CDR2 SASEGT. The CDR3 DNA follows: TGTGCCAGCAGTGACGGACAGGGGCGAGAGACCCAGTACTTC. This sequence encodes CASSDGQGRETQYF.

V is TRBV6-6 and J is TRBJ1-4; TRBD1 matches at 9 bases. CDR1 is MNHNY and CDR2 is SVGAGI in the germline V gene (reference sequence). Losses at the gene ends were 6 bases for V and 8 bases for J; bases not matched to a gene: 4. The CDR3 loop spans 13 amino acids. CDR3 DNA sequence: TGTGCCAGCAGACAGGGGGCGGGAGAAAAACTGTTTTTT. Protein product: CASRQGAGEKLFF.

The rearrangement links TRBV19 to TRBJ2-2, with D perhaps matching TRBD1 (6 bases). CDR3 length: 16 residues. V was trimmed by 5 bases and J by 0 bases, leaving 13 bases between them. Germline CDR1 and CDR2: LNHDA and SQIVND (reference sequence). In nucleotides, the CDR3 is TGTGCCAGTAGTGGGATCAGGGGCGCGAACACCGGGGAGCTGTTTTTT. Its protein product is CASSGIRGANTGELFF.

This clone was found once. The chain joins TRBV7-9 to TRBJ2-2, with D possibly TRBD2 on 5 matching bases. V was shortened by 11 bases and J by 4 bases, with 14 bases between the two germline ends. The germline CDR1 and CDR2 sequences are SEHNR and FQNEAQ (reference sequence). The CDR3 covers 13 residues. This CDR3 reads CACPDCRTGELFF. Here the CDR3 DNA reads TGTGCCTGCCCGGACTGCCGCACCGGGGAGCTGTTTTTT.

CDR3 sequence reads: CASSKQGYEQYF. The CDR3 nucleotides read TGTGCCAGCAGTAAACAGGGGTACGAGCAGTACTTC. V is TRBV6-5 and J is TRBJ2-7; 7 nucleotides agree with TRBD1. J gave up 4 bases and V 5 bases, and 2 bases lay outside the gene matches. The germline V gene has CDR1 MNHEY and CDR2 SVGAGI. The CDR3 covers 12 residues.

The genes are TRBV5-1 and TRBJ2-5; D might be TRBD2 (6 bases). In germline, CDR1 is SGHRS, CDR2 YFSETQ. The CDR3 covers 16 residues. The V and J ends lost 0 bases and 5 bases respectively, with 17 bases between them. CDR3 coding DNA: TGCGCCAGCAGCTTGGGAGACTTTGGCGGGGTGGAGACCCAGTACTTC. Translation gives CASSLGDFGGVETQYF.

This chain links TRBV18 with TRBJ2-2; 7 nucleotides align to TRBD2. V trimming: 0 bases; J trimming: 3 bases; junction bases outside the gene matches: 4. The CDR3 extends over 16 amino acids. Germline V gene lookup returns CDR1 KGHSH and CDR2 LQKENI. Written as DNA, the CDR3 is TGTGCCAGCTCACCACCGGGAGGGGAGTACACCGGGGAGCTGTTTTTT. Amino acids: CASSPPGGEYTGELFF. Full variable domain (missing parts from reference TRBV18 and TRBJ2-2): NAGVMQNPRHLVRRRGQEARLRCSPMKGHSHVYWYRQLPEEGLKFMVYLQKENIIDESGMPKERFSAEFPKEGPSILRIQQVVRGDSAAYFCASSPPGGEYTGELFFGEGSRLTVL.

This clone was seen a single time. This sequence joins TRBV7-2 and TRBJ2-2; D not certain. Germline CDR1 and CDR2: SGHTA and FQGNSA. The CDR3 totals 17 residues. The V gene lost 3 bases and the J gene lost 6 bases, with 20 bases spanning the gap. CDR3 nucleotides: TGTGCCAGCAGCTTTTACCCCGCCGGGTCCTACGCCGGGGAGCTGTTTTTT. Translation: CASSFYPAGSYAGELFF.

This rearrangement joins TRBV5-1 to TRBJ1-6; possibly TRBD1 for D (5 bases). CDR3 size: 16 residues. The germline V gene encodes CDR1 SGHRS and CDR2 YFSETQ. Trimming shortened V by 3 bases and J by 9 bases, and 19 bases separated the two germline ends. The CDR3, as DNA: TGCGCCAGCAGCTCGGGGGGTCCAGGGCGAGGTTCACCCCTCCACTTT. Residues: CASSSGGPGRGSPLHF.

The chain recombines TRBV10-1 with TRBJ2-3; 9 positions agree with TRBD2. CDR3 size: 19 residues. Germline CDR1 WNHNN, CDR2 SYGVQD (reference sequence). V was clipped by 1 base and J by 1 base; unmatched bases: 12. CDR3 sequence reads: CASSECWLAGRWGTDTQYF. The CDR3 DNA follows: TGCGCCAGCAGTGAGTGTTGGCTAGCGGGGCGGTGGGGCACAGATACGCAGTATTTT.

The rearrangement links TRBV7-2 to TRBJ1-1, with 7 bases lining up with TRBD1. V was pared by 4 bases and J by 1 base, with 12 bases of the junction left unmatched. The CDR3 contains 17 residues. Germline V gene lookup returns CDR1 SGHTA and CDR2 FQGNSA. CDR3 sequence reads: CASSSRRGQFQNTEAFF. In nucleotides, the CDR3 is TGTGCCAGCAGCTCTAGAAGGGGACAGTTTCAGAACACTGAAGCTTTCTTT.

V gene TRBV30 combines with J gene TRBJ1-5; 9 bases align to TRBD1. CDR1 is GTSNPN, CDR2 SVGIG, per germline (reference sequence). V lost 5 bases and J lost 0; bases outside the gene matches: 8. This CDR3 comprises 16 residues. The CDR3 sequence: CAWGGTGKNSNQPQHF. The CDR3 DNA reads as TGTGCCTGGGGCGGGACAGGGAAAAATAGCAATCAGCCCCAGCATTTT.

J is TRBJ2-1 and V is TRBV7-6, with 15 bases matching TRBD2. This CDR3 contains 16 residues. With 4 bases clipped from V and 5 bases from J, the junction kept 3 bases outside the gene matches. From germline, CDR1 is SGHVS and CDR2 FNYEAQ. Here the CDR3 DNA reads TGTGCCAGCAGCTGGGGACTAGCGGGGGGAGACAATGAGCAGTTCTTC. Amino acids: CASSWGLAGGDNEQFF.

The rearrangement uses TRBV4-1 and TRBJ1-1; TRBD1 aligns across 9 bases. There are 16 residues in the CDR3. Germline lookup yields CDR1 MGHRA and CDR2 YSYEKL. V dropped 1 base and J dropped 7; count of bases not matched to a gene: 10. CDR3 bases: TGCGCCAGCAGCCAAGCACAGATGGGACAGGGAATTGAAGCTTTCTTT. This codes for CASSQAQMGQGIEAFF.

The CDR3 nucleotides are TGTGCCAGTAGTATAGATTATCAGGGGGCGCCGGTCGACACCGGGGAGCTGTTTTTT. This codes for CASSIDYQGAPVDTGELFF. The chain joins TRBV19 to TRBJ2-2; 8 bases fit TRBD1. The V and J ends lost 0 bases and 3 bases, in that order; junction bases with no gene match: 12. CDR1 is LNHDA and CDR2 is SQIVND in the germline V gene (reference sequence). The CDR3 covers 19 residues. The full variable domain, rest sourced from reference TRBV19 and TRBJ2-2, is DGGITQSPKYLFRKEGQNVTLSCEQNLNHDAMYWYRQDPGQGLRLIYYSQIVNDFQKGDIAEGYSVSREKKESFPLTVTSAQKNPTAFYLCASSIDYQGAPVDTGELFFGEGSRLTVL.

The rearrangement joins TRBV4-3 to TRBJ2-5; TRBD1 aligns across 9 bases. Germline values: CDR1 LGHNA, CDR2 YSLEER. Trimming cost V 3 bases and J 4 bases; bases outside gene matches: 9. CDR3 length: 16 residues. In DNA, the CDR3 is TGCGCCAGCAGCCAGATTACGGGGACAGGGAGAGAGACCCAGTACTTC. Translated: CASSQITGTGRETQYF.

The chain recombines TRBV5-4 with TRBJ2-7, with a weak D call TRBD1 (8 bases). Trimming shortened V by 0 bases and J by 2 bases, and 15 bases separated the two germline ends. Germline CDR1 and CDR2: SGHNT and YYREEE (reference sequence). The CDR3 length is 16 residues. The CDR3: CASSLDNRGGTYEQYF. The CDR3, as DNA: TGTGCCAGCAGCTTGGATAACAGGGGGGGAACCTACGAGCAGTACTTC.

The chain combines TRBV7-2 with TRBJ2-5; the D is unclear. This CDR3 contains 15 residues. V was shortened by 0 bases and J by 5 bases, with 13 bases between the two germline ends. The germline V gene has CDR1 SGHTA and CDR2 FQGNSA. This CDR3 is CASSLALRPRETQYF. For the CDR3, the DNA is TGTGCCAGCAGCTTAGCGCTAAGACCGAGGGAGACCCAGTACTTC.

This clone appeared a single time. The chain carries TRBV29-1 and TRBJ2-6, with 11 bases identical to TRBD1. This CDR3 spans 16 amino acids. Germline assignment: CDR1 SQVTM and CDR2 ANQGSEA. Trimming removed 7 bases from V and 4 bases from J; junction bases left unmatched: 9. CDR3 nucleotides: TGCAGCGCCACCGGGACAGGGGGGGCAGGGGCCAACGTCCTGACTTTC. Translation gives CSATGTGGAGANVLTF.

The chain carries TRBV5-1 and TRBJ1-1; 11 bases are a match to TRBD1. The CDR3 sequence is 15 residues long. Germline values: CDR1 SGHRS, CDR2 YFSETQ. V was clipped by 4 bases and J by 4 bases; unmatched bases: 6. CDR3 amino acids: CASSRDRGGSTEAFF. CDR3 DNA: TGCGCCAGCAGCCGGGACAGGGGGGGTTCCACTGAAGCTTTCTTT.

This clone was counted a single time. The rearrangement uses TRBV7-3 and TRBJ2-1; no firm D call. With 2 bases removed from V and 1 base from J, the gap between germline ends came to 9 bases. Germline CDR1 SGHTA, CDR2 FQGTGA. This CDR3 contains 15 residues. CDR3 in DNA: TGTGCCAGCAGCTTAGTGGCGGAGTCCTACAATGAGCAGTTCTTC. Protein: CASSLVAESYNEQFF.

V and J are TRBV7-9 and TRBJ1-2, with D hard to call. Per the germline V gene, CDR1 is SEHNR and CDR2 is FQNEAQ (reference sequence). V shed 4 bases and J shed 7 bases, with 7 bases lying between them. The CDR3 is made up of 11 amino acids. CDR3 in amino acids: CASSSLSGYTF. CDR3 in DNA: TGTGCCAGCAGCTCCCTGTCTGGCTACACCTTC.

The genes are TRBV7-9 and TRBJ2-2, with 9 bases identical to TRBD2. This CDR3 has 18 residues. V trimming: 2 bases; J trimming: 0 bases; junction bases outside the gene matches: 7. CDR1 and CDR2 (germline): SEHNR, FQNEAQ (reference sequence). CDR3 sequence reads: CASSLSSGNTANTGELFF. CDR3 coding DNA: TGTGCCAGCAGCTTATCTAGCGGGAACACAGCGAACACCGGGGAGCTGTTTTTT.

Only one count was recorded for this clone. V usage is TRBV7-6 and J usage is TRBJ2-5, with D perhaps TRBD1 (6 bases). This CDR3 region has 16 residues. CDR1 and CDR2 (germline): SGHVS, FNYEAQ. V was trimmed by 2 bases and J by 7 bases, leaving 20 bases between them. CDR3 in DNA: TGTGCCAGCAGCTTACCTCCCGGGACAATCAGCGGGACCCAGTACTTC. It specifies CASSLPPGTISGTQYF.